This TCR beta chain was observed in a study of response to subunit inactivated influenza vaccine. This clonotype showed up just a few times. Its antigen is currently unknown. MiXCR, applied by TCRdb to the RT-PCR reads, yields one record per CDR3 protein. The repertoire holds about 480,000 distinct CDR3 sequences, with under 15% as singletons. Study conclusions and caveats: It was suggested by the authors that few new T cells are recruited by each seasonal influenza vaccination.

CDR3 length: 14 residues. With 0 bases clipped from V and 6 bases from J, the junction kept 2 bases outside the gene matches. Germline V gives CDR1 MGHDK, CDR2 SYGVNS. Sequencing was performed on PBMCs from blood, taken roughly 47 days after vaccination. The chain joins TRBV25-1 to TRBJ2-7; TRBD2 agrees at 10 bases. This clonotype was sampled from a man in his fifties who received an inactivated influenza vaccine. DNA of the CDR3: TGTGCCAGCAGTGAATATGTAGCGGGAGGCGAGCAGTACTTC. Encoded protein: CASSEYVAGGEQYF.